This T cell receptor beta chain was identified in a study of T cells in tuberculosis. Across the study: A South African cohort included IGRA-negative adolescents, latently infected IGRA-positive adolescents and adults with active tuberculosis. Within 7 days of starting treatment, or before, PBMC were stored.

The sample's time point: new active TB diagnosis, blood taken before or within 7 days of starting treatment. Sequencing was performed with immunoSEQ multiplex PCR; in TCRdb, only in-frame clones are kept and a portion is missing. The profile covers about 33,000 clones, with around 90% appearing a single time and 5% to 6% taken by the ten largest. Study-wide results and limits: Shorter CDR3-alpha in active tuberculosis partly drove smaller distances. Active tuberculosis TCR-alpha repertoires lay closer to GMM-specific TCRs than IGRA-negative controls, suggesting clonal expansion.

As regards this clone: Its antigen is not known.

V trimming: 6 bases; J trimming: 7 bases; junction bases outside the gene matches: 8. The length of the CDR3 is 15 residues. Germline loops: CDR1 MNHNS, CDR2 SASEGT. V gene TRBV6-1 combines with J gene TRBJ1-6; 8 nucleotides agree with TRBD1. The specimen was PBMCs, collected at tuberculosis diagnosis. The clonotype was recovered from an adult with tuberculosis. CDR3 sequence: CASRERGQANSPLHF. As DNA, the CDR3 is TGTGCCAGCAGAGAGAGGGGACAGGCCAATTCACCCCTCCACTTT.